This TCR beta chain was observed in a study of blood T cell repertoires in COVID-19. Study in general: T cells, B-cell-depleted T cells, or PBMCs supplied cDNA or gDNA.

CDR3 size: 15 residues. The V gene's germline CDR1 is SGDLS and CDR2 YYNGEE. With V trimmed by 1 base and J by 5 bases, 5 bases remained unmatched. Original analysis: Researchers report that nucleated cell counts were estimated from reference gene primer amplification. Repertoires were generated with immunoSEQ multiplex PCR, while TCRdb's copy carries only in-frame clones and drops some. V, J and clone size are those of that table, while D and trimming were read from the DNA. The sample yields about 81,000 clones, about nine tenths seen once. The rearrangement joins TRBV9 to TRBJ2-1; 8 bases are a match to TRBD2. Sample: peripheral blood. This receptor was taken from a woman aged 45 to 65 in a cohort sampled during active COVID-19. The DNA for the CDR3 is TGTGCCAGCAGCGTATCCAGCGGGAGCCACAATGAGCAGTTCTTC. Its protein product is CASSVSSGSHNEQFF.